This entry lists 2 T cell receptor beta chains sequenced from one sample in a study of response to subunit inactivated influenza vaccine. TCRdb ran MiXCR on the RT-PCR reads and lists one entry per CDR3 protein. The sample yields roughly 700,000 distinct CDR3 sequences, about 15% seen once. This specimen was PBMCs from blood, taken 14 to 15 days before vaccination. Receptors were obtained from a man in his fifties who received an inactivated influenza vaccine.

V usage is TRBV5-5 and J usage is TRBJ1-2; tentatively, D is TRBD1 (6 bases). Germline CDR1 is SGHKS and CDR2 is YYEKEE (reference sequence). V gave up 6 bases and J gave up 2 bases, with 14 bases separating them. The CDR3 loop spans 14 amino acids. CDR3 nucleotide sequence: TGTGCCAGCAAACCCGGGACAACAAACTATGGCTACACCTTC. As protein: CASKPGTTNYGYTF. The variable domain in full, with the rest retrieved from reference TRBV5-5 and TRBJ1-2, is DAGVTQSPTHLIKTRGQQVTLRCSPISGHKSVSWYQQVLGQGPQFIFQYYEKEERGRGNFPDRFSARQFPNYSSELNVNALLLGDSALYLCASKPGTTNYGYTFGSGTRLTVV.

This clonotype was seen at least ten times. The chain uses TRBV30 and TRBJ2-7; 16 bases agree with TRBD2. The CDR3 is 15 residues long. CDR1 is GTSNPN and CDR2 is SVGIG in the germline V gene (reference sequence). Trimming removed 4 bases from V and 5 bases from J; junction bases left unmatched: 5. The CDR3: CAWTTGLAGGNEQYF. The CDR3 bases are TGTGCCTGGACAACGGGACTAGCGGGAGGGAACGAGCAGTACTTC.